This T cell receptor beta chain originates from a study of TIL therapy for anti-PD-1-resistant metastatic lung cancer. Turning to the study itself: Tumors were harvested before any PD-1/PD-L1 blockade. Several tumors were EGFR-mutant and two were ALK-rearranged. Study findings and constraints: After infusion, TIL clonotypes partly replaced peripheral T cells and declined over months.

The libraries were made with immunoSEQ v3. Sequencing depth was around 2 million read pairs for survey level, roughly 4.5-6 million for deep. The table came from immunoSEQ multiplex PCR; TCRdb's copy has only in-frame clones and leaves some out. The repertoire includes 45,000 to 60,000 clones, 65% to 80% of them detected once, and more than 4.5% sits in the top ten. This sample's time point: pre-treatment sample, taken before nivolumab and TIL therapy. The CDR3 totals 15 residues. Germline V CDR1 and CDR2: SGHTA, FQGTGA. Trimming pared 0 bases from V and 2 bases from J, leaving 11 bases between. A word on this clone: Its antigen is not known.

The material sequenced was blood, taken at baseline. The receptor was isolated from a woman between 30 and 79 years old with non-small cell lung cancer. The chain combines TRBV7-3 with TRBJ2-7; D not resolved. The CDR3 region is CASSLTPGLAYEQYF. For the CDR3, the DNA is TGTGCCAGCAGCTTAACCCCAGGCTTGGCCTACGAGCAGTACTTC.